This T cell receptor beta chain was captured in a study of persistence of HIV-infected CD4 T cells. The CDR3 loop spans 11 amino acids. CDR1 and CDR2 (germline): DFQATT, SNEGSKA (reference sequence). V was clipped by 6 bases and J by 5 bases, with 10 bases between them. The libraries were made with immunoSEQ version 4 in survey mode. The assay was immunoSEQ multiplex PCR, and TCRdb's table has in-frame clones only and misses some. In the table there are tens of thousands of clones, around 78% of which are singletons. As for this clone: Its antigen is undetermined.

The stimulus was an HIV-1 Gag 15-mer peptide pool, 1 ug/peptide/mL. Memory cells lacking CD40L and CD69 with high CD45RO were sorted. V and J are TRBV20-1 and TRBJ1-1; D unresolved. Sample: CD4+ T cells sorted from PBMCs after approximately 19-hour stimulation, taken from a patient who received antiretroviral therapy. This TCR was sampled from an adult man with HIV who was CMV-seropositive. The CDR3 spells CSAPRETEAFF. In DNA form, the CDR3 reads TGCAGTGCACCGAGGGAGACTGAAGCTTTCTTT.